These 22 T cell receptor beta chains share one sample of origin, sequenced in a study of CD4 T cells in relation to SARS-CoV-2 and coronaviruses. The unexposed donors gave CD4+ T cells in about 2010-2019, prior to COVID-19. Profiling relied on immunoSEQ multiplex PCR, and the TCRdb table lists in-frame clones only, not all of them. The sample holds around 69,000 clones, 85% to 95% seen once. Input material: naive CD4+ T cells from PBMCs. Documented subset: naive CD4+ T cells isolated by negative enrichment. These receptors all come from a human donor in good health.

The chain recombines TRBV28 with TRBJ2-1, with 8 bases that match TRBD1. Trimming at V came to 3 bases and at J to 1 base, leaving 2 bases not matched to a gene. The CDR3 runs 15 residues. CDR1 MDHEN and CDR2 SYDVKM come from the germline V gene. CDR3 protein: CASSFRDRSYNEQFF. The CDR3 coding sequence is TGTGCCAGCAGTTTCCGGGACAGGTCCTACAATGAGCAGTTCTTC.

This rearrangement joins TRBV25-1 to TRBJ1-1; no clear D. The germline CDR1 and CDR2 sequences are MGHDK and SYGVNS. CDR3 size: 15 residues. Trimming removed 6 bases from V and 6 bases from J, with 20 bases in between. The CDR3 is CASRPQSGRFAEAFF. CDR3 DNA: TGTGCCAGCAGGCCCCAGTCAGGCAGGTTCGCTGAAGCTTTCTTT. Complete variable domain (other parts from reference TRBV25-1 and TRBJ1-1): EADIYQTPRYLVIGTGKKITLECSQTMGHDKMYWYQQDPGMELHLIHYSYGVNSTEKGDLSSESTVSRIRTEHFPLTLESARPSHTSQYLCASRPQSGRFAEAFFGQGTRLTVV.

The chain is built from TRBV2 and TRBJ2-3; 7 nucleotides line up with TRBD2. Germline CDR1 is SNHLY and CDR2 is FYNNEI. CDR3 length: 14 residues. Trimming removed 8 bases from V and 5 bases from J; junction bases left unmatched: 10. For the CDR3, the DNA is TGTGCCAGCCTGCTAAGCGGGACGGGAGATACGCAGTATTTT. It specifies CASLLSGTGDTQYF. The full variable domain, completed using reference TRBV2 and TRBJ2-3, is EPEVTQTPSHQVTQMGQEVILRCVPISNHLYFYWYRQILGQKVEFLVSFYNNEISEKSEIFDDQFSVERPDGSNFTLKIRSTKLEDSAMYFCASLLSGTGDTQYFGPGTRLTVL.

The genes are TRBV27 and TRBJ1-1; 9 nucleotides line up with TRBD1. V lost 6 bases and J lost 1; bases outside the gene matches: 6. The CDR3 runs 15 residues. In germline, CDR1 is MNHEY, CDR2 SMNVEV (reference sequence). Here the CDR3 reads CASSFPGQGNTEAFF. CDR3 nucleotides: TGTGCCAGCAGCTTCCCGGGACAGGGGAACACTGAAGCTTTCTTT.

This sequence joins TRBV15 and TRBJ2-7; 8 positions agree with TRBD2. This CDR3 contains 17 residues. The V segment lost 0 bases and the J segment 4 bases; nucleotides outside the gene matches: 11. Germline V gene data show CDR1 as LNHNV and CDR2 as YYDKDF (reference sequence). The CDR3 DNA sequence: TGTGCCACCAGCAGAGATAAGCGGAGCGGGAGTCGGTACGAGCAGTACTTC. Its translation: CATSRDKRSGSRYEQYF.

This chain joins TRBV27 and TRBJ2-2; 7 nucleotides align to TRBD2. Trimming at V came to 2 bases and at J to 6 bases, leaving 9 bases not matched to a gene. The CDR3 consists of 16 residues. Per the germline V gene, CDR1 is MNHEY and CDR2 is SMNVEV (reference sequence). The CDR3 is CASSLAGAVGAGELFF. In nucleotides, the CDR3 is TGTGCCAGCAGTTTAGCGGGAGCGGTGGGGGCCGGGGAGCTGTTTTTT.

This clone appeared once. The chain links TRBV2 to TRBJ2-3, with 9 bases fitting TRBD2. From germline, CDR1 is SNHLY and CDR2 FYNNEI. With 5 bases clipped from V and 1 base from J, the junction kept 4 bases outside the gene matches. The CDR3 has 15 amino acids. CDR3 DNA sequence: TGTGCCAGCAGTCTAGCGGGAAAGGGCACAGATACGCAGTATTTT. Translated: CASSLAGKGTDTQYF.

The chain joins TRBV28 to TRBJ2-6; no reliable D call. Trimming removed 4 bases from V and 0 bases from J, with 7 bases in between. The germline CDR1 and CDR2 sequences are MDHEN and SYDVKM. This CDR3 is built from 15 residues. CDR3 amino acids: CASSSGFSGANVLTF. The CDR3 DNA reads TGTGCCAGCAGTTCTGGATTCTCTGGGGCCAACGTCCTGACTTTC.

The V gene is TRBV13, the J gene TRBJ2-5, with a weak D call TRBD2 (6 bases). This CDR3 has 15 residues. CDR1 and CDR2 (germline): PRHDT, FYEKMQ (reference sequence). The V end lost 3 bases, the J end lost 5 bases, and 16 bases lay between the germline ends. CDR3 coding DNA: TGTGCCAGCAGCTTTACACTAGCAACCCCGGAGACCCAGTACTTC. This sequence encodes CASSFTLATPETQYF.

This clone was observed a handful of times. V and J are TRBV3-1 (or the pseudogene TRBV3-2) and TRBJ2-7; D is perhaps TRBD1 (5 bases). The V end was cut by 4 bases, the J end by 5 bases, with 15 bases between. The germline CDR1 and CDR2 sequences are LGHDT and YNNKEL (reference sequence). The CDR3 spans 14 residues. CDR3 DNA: TGTGCCAGCAGCCCGGACACCCGGGCAAACGAGCAGTACTTC. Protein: CASSPDTRANEQYF.

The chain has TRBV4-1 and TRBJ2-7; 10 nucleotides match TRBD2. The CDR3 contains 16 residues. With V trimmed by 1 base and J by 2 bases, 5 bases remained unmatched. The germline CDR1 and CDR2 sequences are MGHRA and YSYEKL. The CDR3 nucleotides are TGCGCCAGCAGCCAAGCTGGGACTAGCGTAACCTACGAGCAGTACTTC. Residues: CASSQAGTSVTYEQYF.

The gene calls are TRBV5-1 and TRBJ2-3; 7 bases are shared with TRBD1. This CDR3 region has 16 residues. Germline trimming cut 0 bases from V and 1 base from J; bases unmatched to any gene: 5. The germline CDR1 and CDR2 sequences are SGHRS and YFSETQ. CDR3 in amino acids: CASSLGDSSGTDTQYF. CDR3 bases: TGCGCCAGCAGCTTGGGGGACAGTTCCGGCACAGATACGCAGTATTTT.

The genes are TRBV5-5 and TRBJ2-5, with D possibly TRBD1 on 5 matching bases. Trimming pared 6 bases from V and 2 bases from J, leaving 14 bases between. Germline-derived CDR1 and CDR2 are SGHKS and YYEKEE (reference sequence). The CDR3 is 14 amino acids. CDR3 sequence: CASNHGGQQETQYF. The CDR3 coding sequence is TGTGCCAGCAACCACGGTGGACAACAAGAGACCCAGTACTTC.

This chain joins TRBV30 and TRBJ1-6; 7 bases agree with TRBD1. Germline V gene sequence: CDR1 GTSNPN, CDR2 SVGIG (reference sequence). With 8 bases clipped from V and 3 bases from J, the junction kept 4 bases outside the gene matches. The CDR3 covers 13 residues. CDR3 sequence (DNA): TGTGCCGGCCGACAGGGCTATAATTCACCCCTCCACTTT. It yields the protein CAGRQGYNSPLHF.

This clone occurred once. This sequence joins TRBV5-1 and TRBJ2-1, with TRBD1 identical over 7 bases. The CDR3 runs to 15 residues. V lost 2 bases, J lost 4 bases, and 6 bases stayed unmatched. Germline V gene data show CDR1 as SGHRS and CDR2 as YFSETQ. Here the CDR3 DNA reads TGCGCCAGCAGCTTCGGGACAGAGCTTTACAATGAGCAGTTCTTC. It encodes CASSFGTELYNEQFF.

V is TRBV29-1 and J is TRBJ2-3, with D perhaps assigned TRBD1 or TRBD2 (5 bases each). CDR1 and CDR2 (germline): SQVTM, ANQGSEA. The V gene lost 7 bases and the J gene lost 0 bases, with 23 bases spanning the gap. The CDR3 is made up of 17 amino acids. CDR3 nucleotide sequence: TGCAGCGCGTACCACCTCCGGGACGCTCCTAGCACAGATACGCAGTATTTT. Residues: CSAYHLRDAPSTDTQYF.

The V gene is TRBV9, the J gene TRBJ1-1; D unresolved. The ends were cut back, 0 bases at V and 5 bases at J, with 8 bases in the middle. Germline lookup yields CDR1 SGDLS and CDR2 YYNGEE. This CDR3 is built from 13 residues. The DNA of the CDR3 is TGTGCCAGCAGCGTAGTGGCAGGTACTGAAGCTTTCTTT. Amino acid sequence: CASSVVAGTEAFF.

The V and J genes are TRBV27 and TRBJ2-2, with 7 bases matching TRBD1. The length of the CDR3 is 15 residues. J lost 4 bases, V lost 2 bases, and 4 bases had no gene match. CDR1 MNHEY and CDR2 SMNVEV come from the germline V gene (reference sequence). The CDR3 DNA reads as TGTGCCAGCAGTTTAGCAGGGGGTCGCACCGGGGAGCTGTTTTTT. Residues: CASSLAGGRTGELFF.

The CDR3 here is CASRPGGPGELFF. CDR3 DNA sequence: TGCGCCAGCAGACCAGGGGGCCCCGGGGAGCTGTTTTTT. The chain uses TRBV5-1 and TRBJ2-2; 8 positions agree with TRBD1. CDR3 length: 13 amino acids. The germline CDR1 and CDR2 sequences are SGHRS and YFSETQ. The trim removed 5 bases at V and 6 bases at J, leaving 3 bases unmatched.

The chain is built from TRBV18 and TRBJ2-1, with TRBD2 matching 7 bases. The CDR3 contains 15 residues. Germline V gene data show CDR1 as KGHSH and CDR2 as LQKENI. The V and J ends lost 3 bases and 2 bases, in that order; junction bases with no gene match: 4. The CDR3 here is CASSPGGSPYNEQFF. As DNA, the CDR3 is TGTGCCAGCTCACCGGGGGGGAGCCCCTACAATGAGCAGTTCTTC.

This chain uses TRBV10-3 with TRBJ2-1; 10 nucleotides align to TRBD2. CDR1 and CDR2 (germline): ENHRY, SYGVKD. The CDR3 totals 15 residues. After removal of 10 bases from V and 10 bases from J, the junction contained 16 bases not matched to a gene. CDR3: CATKGGLAGDMEQFF. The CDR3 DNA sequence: TGTGCCACCAAGGGCGGCCTAGCGGGAGACATGGAGCAGTTCTTC.

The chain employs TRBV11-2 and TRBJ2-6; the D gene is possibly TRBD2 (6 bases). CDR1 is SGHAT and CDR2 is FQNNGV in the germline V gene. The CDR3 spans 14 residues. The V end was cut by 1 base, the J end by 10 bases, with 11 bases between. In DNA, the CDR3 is TGTGCCAGCAGCTTAGCGGGGGTCTTAAACGTCCTGACTTTC. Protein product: CASSLAGVLNVLTF.